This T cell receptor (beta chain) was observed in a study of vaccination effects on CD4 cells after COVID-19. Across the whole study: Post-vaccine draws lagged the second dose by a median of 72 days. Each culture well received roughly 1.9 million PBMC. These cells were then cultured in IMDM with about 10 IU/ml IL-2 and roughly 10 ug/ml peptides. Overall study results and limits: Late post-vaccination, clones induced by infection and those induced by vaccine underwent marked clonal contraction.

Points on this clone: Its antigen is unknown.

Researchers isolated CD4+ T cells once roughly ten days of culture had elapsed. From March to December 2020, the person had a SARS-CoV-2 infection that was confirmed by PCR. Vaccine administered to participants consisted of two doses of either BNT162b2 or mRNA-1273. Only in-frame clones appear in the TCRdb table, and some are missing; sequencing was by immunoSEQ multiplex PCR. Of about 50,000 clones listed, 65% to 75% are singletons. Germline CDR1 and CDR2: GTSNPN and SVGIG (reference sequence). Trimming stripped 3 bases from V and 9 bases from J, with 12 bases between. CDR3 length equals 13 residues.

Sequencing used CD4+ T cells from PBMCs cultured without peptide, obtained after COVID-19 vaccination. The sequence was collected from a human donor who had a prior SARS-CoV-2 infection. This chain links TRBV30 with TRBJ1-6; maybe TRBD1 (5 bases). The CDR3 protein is CAWRLNGGSPLHF. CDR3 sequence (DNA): TGTGCCTGGAGGTTAAATGGGGGTTCACCCCTCCACTTT.